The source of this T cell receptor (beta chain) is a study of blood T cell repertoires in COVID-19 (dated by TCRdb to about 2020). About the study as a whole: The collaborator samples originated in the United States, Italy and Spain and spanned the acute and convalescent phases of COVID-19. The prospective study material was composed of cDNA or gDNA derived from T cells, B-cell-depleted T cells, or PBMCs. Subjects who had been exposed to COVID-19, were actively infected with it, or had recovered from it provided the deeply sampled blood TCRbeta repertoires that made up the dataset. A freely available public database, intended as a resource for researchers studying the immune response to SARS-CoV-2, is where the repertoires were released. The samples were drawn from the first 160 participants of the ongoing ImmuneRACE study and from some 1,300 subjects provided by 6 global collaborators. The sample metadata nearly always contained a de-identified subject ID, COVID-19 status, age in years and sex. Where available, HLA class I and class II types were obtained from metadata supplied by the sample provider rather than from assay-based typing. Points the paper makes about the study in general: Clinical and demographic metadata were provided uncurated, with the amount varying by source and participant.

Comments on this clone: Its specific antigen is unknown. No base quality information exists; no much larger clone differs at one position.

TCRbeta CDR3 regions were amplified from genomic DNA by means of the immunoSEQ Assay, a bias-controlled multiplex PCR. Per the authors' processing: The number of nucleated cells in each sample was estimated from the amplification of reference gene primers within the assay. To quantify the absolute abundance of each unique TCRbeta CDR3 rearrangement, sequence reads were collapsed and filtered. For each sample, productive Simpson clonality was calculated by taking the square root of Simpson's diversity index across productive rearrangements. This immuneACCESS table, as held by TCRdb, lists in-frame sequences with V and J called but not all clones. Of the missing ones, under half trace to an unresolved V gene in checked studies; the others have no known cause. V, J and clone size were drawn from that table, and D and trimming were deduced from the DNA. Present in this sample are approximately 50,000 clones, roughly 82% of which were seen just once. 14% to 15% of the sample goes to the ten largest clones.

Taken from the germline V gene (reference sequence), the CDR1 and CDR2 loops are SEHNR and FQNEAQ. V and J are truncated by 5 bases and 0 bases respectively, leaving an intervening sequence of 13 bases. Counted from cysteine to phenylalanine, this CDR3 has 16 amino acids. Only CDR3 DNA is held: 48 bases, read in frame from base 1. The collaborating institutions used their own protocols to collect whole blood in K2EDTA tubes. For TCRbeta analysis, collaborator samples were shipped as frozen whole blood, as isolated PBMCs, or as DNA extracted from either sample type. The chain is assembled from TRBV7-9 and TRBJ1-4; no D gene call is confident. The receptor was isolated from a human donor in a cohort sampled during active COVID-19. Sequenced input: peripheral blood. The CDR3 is CASSPRGTATNEKLFF. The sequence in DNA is TGTGCCAGCAGCCCCCGGGGAACAGCAACTAATGAAAAACTGTTTTTT. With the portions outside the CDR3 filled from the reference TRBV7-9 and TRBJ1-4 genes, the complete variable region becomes DTGVSQNPRHKITKRGQNVTFRCDPISEHNRLYWYRQTLGQGPEFLTYFQNEAQLEKSRLLSDRFSAERPKGSFSTLEIQRTEQGDSAMYLCASSPRGTATNEKLFFGSGTQLSVL.